This record looks at one T cell receptor beta chain sequence and its context. It has no known antigen specificity. No quality values exist for individual bases; no much larger clone is one base distant. This sample is part of a study of shared clonotypes between healthy human individuals (dated by TCRdb to between 2020 and 2021). Regarding the complete study: Two women and a few men aged 18 to 49 years were included in the cohort. Per donor, leukapheresis produced somewhere between about 0.94 and 9 billion PBMCs. To estimate repertoire size and how much clonotypes are shared between individuals, the study performed deep sequencing of blood TCR repertoires from roughly five healthy adults. For each donor, CD4 naive and CD4 memory were each run on three plates, CD8 naive on two plates, and CD8 memory on one plate. Libraries were prepared and TCR repertoires were sequenced by different laboratories using diverse techniques, in order to increase sequencing depth and limit assay-specific biases.

Using the deep immunoSEQ assay, TCR CDR3 regions were amplified from genomic DNA by multiplex PCR. Genomic DNA extracted from each cell subset was distributed evenly over all wells of several immunoSEQ 96-well plates, and each plate served as one replicate. For sorted subsets, each replicate PCR was loaded with approximately 190 ng genomic DNA, equivalent to about 30,000 T cell genomes. Purified libraries were quantified with a Qubit 3.0 fluorometer, sized on a Bioanalyzer 2100, and re-quantified with the KAPA Library Quantification kit. Every immunoSEQ 96-well plate was sequenced on a dedicated single-read 150-cycle Illumina NextSeq 550 flow cell. Per the authors' processing: Because only junctional sequences without quality scores were contained in the immunoSEQ output, filtering matching that applied to full-length reads could not be performed. Sequences were annotated with PyIR, a Python wrapper for IgBLAST v1.9, and V/J genes and CDR3 were assigned using IMGT germline references. Any read was removed if the V/J assignment was weak (E-value above 1e-6), the CDR3 was missing, or the read contained stop codons, out-of-frame junctions, or ambiguous translated residues. A V3J clonotype was defined by an identical inferred V gene, J gene, and CDR3 amino acid sequence. Percentage overlap between repertoires was computed as shared unique clonotypes divided by the size of the smaller repertoire. Repertoire richness was assessed with RTK rarefaction, the Chao1 estimator, and Recon v2.1 estimates of unobserved clonotypes. Generation probabilities were computed with OLGA for all TCRbeta clonotypes obtained by the gDNA method from a handful of donors. TCRdb obtained this table from immuneACCESS and retained in-frame rearrangements with V and J assigned. These tables miss some clones; where compared with another copy, unresolved V genes account for less than half of the shortfall, and the remainder is unexplained. Clonal size and the V and J genes are those of that table, whereas D and trimming came from the DNA. The sample data list some 2,000,000 clones, and over 85% of these were observed just once. The ten largest clones add up to 0.85% to 1.2% of the sample.

Study-level results and caveats: Incomplete sequencing was indicated by rarefaction of sorted-subset datasets, despite the large sequencing depth. Pairwise subsampling led to the expectation that sequencing depth would affect the degree of clonotype sharing among donors. Only blood was sampled, and tissue TCR repertoires likely differ from those in blood. Sharing across a handful of donors was observed for approximately 4.6% of naive CD4, 3% to 4% of naive CD8, about 2.3% of memory CD4, and around 0.4% of memory CD8 clonotypes. The genetic and exposure-history diversity represented was limited by the small number of donors. Compared with non-shared clonotypes, clonotypes shared by all four sorted-subset donors had higher generation probabilities. Larger estimated clonotype richness was generally found for naive subsets than for memory subsets.

CD8 naive samples consisted of CD45RO-negative cells that were positively selected for CCR7, yielding a CD45RA+CCR7+ population without TemRA cells. Donors were healthy HIV-negative adults with no recently reported acute infections or vaccinations. Every donor was a Caucasian adult living in Nashville, Tennessee, USA. Blood was collected by leukapheresis, and PBMCs were isolated by Ficoll-Histopaque density gradient centrifugation and then cryopreserved in liquid nitrogen vapor phase. Purity and quantity of every magnetically sorted T cell population were checked by analytical flow cytometry. Each sorted fraction had its genomic DNA isolated and then quantified by UV absorbance on a Nanodrop 2000c. Including the terminal cysteine and phenylalanine, the CDR3 comprises 14 residues. The DNA shown is the 42-base CDR3, in frame from base 1. V is clipped by 4 bases and J by 5 bases, and the sequence between their germline boundaries is 15 bases long. CDR1 and CDR2 are drawn from the germline V gene: MNHNS, SASEGT.

The TCR originated in a man aged 18 to 30 in good health. Sequencing was carried out using naive CD8+ T cells sorted from blood. Sample cell subset or site, as interpreted from the label and publication: CD45RA+CCR7+. This receptor chain uses TRBV6-1 and TRBJ2-7; the D gene remains uncertain. The CDR3 is CASSATGPTHEQYF. The bases are TGTGCCAGCAGTGCCACGGGCCCTACCCACGAGCAGTACTTC.